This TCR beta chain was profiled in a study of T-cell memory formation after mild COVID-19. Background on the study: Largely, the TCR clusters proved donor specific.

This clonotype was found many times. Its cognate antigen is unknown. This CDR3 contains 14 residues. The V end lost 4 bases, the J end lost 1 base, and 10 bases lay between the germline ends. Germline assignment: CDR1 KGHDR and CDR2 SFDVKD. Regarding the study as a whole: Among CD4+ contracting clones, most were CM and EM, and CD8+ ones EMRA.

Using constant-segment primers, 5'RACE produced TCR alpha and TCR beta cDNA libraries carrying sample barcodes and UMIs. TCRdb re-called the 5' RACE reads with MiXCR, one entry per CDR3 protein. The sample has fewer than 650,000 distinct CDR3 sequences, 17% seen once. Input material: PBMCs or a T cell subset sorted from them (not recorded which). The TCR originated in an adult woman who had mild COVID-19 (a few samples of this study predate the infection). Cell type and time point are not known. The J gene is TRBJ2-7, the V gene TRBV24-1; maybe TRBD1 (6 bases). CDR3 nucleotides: TGTGCCACCAGTGACTCCGGACAGTCCTACGAGCAGTACTTC. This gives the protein CATSDSGQSYEQYF.